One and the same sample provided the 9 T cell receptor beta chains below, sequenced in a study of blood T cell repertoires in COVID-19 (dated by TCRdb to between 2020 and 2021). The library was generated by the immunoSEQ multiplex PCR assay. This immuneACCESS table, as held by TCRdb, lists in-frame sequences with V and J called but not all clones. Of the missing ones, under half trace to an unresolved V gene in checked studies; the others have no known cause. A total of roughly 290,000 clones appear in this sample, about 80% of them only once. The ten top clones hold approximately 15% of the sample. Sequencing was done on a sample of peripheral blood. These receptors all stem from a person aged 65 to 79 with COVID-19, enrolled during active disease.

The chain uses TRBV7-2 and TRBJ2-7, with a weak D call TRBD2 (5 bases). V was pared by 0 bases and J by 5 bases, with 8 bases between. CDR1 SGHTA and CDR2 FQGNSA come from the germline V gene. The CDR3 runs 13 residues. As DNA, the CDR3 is TGTGCCAGCAGCTTAGCTCTAGCTAACGAGCAGTACTTC. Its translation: CASSLALANEQYF.

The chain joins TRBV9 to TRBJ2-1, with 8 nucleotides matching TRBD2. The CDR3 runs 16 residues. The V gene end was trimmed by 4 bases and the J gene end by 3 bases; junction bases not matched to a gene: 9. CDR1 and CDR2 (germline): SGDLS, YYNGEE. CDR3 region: CASSPSSGTSYNEQFF. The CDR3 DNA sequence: TGTGCCAGCAGCCCCTCTTCCGGGACTAGCTACAATGAGCAGTTCTTC.

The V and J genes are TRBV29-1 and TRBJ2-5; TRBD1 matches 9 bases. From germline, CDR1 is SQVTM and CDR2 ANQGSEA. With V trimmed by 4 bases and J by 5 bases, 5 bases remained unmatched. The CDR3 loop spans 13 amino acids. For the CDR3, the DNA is TGCAGCGTTGGAGAGACAGGGGGGGAGACCCAGTACTTC. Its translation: CSVGETGGETQYF.

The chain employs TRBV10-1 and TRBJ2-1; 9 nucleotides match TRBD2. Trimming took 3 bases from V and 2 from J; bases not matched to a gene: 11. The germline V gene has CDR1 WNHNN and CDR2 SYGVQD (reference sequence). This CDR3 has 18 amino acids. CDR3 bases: TGCGCCAGCAGTGAATGGCGGGGGGGCCTATATCCCTACAATGAGCAGTTCTTC. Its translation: CASSEWRGGLYPYNEQFF.

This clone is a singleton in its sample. The CDR3 DNA is TGTGCCAGCAGCCCGGGACAGCCCCAGGGGGATGGCTACACCTTC. It is translated as CASSPGQPQGDGYTF. The chain recombines TRBV7-2 with TRBJ1-2, with 7 bases identical to TRBD1. The CDR3 totals 15 residues. Germline CDR1 is SGHTA and CDR2 is FQGNSA. V lost 5 bases, J lost 6 bases, and 12 bases stayed unmatched.

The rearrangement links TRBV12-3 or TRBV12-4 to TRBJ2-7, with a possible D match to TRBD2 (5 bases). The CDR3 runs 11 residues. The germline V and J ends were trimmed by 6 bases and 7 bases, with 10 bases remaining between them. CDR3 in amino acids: CASSYREEQYF. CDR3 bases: TGTGCCAGCAGCTACCGGGAAGAGCAGTACTTC.

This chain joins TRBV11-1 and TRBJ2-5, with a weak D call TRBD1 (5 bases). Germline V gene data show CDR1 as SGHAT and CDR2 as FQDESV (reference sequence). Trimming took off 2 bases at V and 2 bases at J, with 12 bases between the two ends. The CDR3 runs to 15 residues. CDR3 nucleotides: TGTGCCAGCAGCTTACGACAGACGGTTCAAGAGACCCAGTACTTC. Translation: CASSLRQTVQETQYF.

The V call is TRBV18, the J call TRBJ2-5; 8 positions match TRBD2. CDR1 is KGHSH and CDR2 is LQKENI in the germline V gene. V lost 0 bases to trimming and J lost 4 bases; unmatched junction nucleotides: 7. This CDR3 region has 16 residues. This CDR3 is CASSPPNGRGGETQYF. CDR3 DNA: TGTGCCAGCTCACCACCGAACGGGAGGGGTGGAGAGACCCAGTACTTC.

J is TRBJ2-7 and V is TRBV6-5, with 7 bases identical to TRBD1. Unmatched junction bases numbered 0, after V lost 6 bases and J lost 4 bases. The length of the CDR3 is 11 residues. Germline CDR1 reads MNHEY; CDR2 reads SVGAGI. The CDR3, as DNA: TGTGCCAGCAGGACAGGGTACGAGCAGTACTTC. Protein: CASRTGYEQYF.